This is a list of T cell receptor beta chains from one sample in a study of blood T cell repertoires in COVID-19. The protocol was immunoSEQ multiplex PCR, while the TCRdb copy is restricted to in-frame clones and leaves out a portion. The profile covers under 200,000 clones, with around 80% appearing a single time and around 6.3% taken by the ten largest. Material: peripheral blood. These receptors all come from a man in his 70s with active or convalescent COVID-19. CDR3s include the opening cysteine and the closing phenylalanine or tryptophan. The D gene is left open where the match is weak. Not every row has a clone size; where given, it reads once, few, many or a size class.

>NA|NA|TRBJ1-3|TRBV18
TGTGCCAGCTCACCCACAGATTACTCACTCTTCTCTGGAAACACCATATATTTT
CASSPTDYSLFSGNTIYF
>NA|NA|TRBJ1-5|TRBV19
TGTGCCAGTAGAACGAAGGGGAATAGCAATCAGCCCCAGCATTTT
CASRTKGNSNQPQHF
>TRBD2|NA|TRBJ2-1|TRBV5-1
TGCGCCAGCAGCCGCACGTGGACTAGCGGGGGGTTCTACAATGAGCAGTTCTTC
CASSRTWTSGGFYNEQFF
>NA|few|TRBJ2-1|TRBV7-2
TGTGCCAGCAGTCGACAGGAATACAATGAGCAGTTCTTC
CASSRQEYNEQFF
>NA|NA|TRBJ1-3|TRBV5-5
TGTGCCAGCAGCGGGCGGGGCTCTGGAAACACCATATATTTT
CASSGRGSGNTIYF
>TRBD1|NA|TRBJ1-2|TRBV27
TGTGCCAGCAGTTTAGTCCAGGGGGCCCGTTTTGGCTACACCTTC
CASSLVQGARFGYTF
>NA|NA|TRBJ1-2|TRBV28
TGTGCCAGCAGTGGCACGTCCTATGGCTACACCTTC
CASSGTSYGYTF
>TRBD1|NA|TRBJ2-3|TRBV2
TGTGCCAGCAGCGGACAGGGGGGCACAGATACGCAGTATTTT
CASSGQGGTDTQYF
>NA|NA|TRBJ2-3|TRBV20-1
TGCAGTGCCTCAAGGGGGGATACGCAGTATTTT
CSASRGDTQYF
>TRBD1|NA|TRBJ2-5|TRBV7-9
TGTGCCAGCAGCGCGGACAGGGGATGGGAGACCCAGTACTTC
CASSADRGWETQYF
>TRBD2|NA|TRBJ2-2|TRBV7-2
TGTGCCAGCAGCCTCGGGAGGGCTAACACCGGGGAGCTGTTTTTT
CASSLGRANTGELFF
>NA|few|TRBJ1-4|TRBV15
TGTGCCACCAGCGGCCGGGACAATCAAAATGAAAAACTGTTTTTT
CATSGRDNQNEKLFF
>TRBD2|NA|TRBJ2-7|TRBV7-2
TGTGCCAGCAGCCGGCGAGGGGGCGGGAGGGGCGAGCAGTACTTC
CASSRRGGGRGEQYF
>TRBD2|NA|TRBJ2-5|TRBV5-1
TGCGCCAGCAGCGAGGGACTAGCGGGACATCCAGAGACCCAGTACTTC
CASSEGLAGHPETQYF
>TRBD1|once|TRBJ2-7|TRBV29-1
TGCAGCGTGGGGGACAGGGCAGGGATATACGAGCAGTACTTC
CSVGDRAGIYEQYF
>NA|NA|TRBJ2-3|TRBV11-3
TGTGCCAGCAGGGGGGGAAGCACAGATACGCAGTATTTT
CASRGGSTDTQYF
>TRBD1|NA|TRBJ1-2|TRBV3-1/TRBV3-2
TGTGCCAGCAGCCCGAGGTGGGGACAGAGCTATGGCTACACCTTC
CASSPRWGQSYGYTF
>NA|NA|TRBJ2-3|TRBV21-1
TGTGCCAGCACCGGGACTAGCGGGAGGGACGATACGCAGTATTTT
CASTGTSGRDDTQYF
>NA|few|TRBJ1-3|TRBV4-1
TGCGCCAGCAGCCAAGATATTCAGTACGACTCTGGAAACACCATATATTTT
CASSQDIQYDSGNTIYF
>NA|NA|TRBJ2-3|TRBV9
TGTGCCAGCAGCGTCGTTCCGGGACTTTCAGATACGCAGTATTTT
CASSVVPGLSDTQYF
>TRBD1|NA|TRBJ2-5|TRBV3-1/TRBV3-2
TGTGCCAGCAGCGTTTCCTGGGAGACAGGGTGGGAGACCCAGTACTTC
CASSVSWETGWETQYF
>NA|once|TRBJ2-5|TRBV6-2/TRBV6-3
TGTGCCAGCAGTTACCCCCTTGCGGGATTAGAGACCCAGTACTTC
CASSYPLAGLETQYF
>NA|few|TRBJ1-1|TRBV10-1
TGCGCCAGCAGCCCCAACAGGGAGAACACTGAAGCTTTCTTT
CASSPNRENTEAFF
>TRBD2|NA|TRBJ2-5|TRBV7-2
TGTGCCAGCAGCTTAGCGACTAGCGGGGGTTGGAAGACCCAGTACTTC
CASSLATSGGWKTQYF
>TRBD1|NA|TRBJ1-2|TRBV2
TGTGCCAGCAGTGATAAAGGGGGCGGTAACTATGGCTACACCTTC
CASSDKGGGNYGYTF
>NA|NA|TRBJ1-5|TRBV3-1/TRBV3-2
TGTGCCAGCAGCCAAGTAGCAGGGGTCGGTCAGCCCCAGCATTTT
CASSQVAGVGQPQHF
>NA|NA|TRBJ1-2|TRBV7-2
TGTGCCAGCAGCTTAGCCCCAGGGAATAACTATGGCTACACCTTC
CASSLAPGNNYGYTF
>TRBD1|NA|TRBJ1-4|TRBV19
TGTGCCAGTAGTATTGGACAGGGGTTAGAAAAACTGTTTTTT
CASSIGQGLEKLFF
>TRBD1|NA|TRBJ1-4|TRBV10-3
TGTGCCATCAGTGTTGGGACAGGGACAAGTGAAAAACTGTTTTTT
CAISVGTGTSEKLFF
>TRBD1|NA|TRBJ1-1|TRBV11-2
TGTGCCAGCAATCCTCGGGCGGGACAGGGGTCCCCTGGGGCTTTCTTT
CASNPRAGQGSPGAFF
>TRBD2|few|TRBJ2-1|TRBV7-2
TGTGCCAGCAGCCAGTCTAGCGGGGGGGCCAATGAGCAGTTCTTC
CASSQSSGGANEQFF
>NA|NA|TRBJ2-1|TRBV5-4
TGTGCCAGCAGCCCACCGGGGGAAGCCCGCAATGAGCAGTTCTTC
CASSPPGEARNEQFF
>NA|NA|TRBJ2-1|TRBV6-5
TGTGCCAGCAGTTTCGGACTAACGCAGTTCTTC
CASSFGLTQFF
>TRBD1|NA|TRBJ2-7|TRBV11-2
TGTGCCAGCAGCCGAGAACGGGGACAGAGCTCCTACGAGCAGTACTTC
CASSRERGQSSYEQYF
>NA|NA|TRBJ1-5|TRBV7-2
TGTGCCAGCAGCCCTGACAGTTGGGCGGGGCAGCCCCAGCATTTT
CASSPDSWAGQPQHF
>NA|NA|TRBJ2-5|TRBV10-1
TGCGCCAGCAGTTCGGGCCAAGAGACCCAGTACTTC
CASSSGQETQYF
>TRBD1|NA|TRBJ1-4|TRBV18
TGTGCCAGCTCACCGACAGGGACAGGCCCAAATGAAAAACTGTTTTTT
CASSPTGTGPNEKLFF
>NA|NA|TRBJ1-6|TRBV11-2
TGTGCCAGCAGCTTAAAAGGGGCAGAGAGCTCCTATAATTCACCCCTCCACTTT
CASSLKGAESSYNSPLHF
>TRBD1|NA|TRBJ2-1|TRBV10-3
TGTGCCATCAGTGAGTCTAAGGGACAGTACAATGAGCAGTTCTTC
CAISESKGQYNEQFF
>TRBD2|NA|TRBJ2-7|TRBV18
TGTGCCAGCTCATCCCGTGTGACTAGCGGTTACAGCTCCTACGAGCAGTACTTC
CASSSRVTSGYSSYEQYF
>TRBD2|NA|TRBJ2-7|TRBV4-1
TGCGCCAGCAGCCAAGGTAGCGGGAGCTCCTACGAGCAGTACTTC
CASSQGSGSSYEQYF
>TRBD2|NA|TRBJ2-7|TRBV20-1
TGCAGTGCTAGTGATAGCGGGGGAGGTACAGGCGAGCAGTACTTC
CSASDSGGGTGEQYF
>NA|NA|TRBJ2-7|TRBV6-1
TGTGCCAGCAGTGACGCGTTTGGAGCTACTGTGGACGAGCAGTACTTC
CASSDAFGATVDEQYF
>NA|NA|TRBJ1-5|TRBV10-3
TGTGCCATCAGTGAATGGGGGGGGACCAATCAGCCCCAGCATTTT
CAISEWGGTNQPQHF
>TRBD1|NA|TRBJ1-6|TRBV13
TGTGCCAGCAGCCGTACACAGGGGATCGATTCACCCCTCCACTTT
CASSRTQGIDSPLHF
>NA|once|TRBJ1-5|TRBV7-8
TGTGCCAGCAGCTTAGGTTCACGGGGGGGTCAGCCCCAGCATTTT
CASSLGSRGGQPQHF